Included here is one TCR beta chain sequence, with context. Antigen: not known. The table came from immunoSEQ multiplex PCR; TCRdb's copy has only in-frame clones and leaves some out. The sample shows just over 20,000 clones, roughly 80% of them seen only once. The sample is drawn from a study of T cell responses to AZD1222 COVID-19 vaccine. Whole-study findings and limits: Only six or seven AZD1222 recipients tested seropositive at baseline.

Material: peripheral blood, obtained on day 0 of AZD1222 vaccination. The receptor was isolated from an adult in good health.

The CDR3 coding sequence is TGCAGCGTTGATGGATACAATGAGCAGTTCTTC. Translating gives CSVDGYNEQFF. This sequence joins TRBV29-1 and TRBJ2-1, with D unclear. The V end lost 3 bases, the J end lost 4 bases, and 4 bases lay between the germline ends. Germline CDR1 is SQVTM and CDR2 is ANQGSEA. The CDR3 extends over 11 amino acids.